The subject of this entry is one T cell receptor (beta chain). In its sample, this clonotype was seen many times. Its antigen is not yet known. No base-level quality is on record; no much larger clone is a single base apart. Receptor amplification or capture employed 5' RACE. Sequencing relied on an Illumina HiSeq 2000. Template switching added a universal primer binding site, and the final cDNA carried a unique molecular identifier that allowed TCR cDNA molecules to be counted accurately. Specific primers in the conserved constant-segment region were used to synthesize first-strand cDNA for the TCR alpha and beta chains. Each cDNA library was double barcoded, with a SMART-Mk sample barcode plus Illumina barcodes, to control for contamination. TruSeq adapter sequences along with Illumina sample barcodes were introduced in two successive PCR steps. Sequencing of the TCR alpha and beta cDNA libraries was done on the Illumina HiSeq platform using custom primers. Under the source paper's analysis protocol: Unique molecular identifiers were extracted from raw reads with MiGEC, and CDR3 positions were determined with MiXCR. Recombination models were inferred per individual with the repgenHMM and IGoR tools using an EM algorithm. The analysis of shared clonotypes was done with the tcR package in R, with sharing normalized by the product of cloneset sizes. To study raw recombination without the effects of thymic and clonal selection, out-of-frame nonproductive sequences were analyzed. The public reads were run again by TCRdb, first through fastp at Q25 and then through MiXCR, and only productive beta chains were kept. Each CDR3 protein appears once, grouped with its most common genes and DNA. The V and J calls reflect TCRdb's pipeline rather than the authors' work. This sample holds 450,000 to 650,000 distinct CDR3 sequences; 15% were observed only once. Of the sample, roughly 0.42% is held by the ten largest clones.

All donors were healthy Caucasians. The twin cohort comprised three pairs of female monozygotic twins, all aged roughly 18 to 30 years. Positive isolation kits from Invitrogen were used to isolate the CD4+ and CD8+ T cell populations. The data stem from a study of identical twins (dated by TCRdb to between 2015 and 2016). Looking at the study overall: To test whether fetal clonotypes persist, the study used deep sequencing on TCR alpha and beta repertoires from monozygotic twins, unrelated adults of various ages, and cord blood. Replicate twin experiments were performed at different times using different library preparation protocols to rule out contamination.

On the study overall, not on this receptor specifically: Fewer insertions were carried by abundant cord blood beta clonotypes, a similar but weaker trend appeared in young adult naive repertoires, and no such trend appeared in memory repertoires. Zero-insertion analyses could be partly confounded by invariant T cells such as MAIT and iNKT, though diverse VJ usage argued against such confounding for most clonotypes. Compared with coincidental sharing between unrelated individuals, out-of-frame TCR alpha sequences shared between twins had an excess of sequences with low generation probability. Recombination models systematically underestimated out-of-frame TCR alpha sharing in monozygotic twins but agreed with sharing between unrelated individuals. The excess sharing between twins in beta out-of-frame sequences was weaker because fewer shared sequences reduced the signal-to-noise ratio. Conclusions relied on cross-sectional statistical analysis, since the same donors could not be followed over many years.

The CDR3 runs 17 amino acids, cysteine and phenylalanine included. Only the CDR3 DNA stays, 51 bases, in frame from base 1. From a lookup of the germline V gene, CDR1 and CDR2 are SGHAT and FQNNGV. Germline trimming amounts to 3 bases on V and 6 bases on J, with 12 as the count of junction bases outside the gene matches. The sample also formed part of further work on yellow fever vaccine responses in identical twins. The second publication reports: The T cell response to vaccination in identical twins was reported by the authors to appear partly convergent and partly personalized. In the study, vaccine-responding T cell clones were precisely tracked in identical twins.

This receptor was taken from a woman between 18 and 30 years old in good health. Sequenced input: CD4+ T cells sorted from blood. The V and J genes are TRBV11-2 and TRBJ1-4, and TRBD1 matches 8 of the central bases. The DNA sequence follows: TGTGCCAGCAGCTTCTCCGGGACAGGATTCAGGGATGAAAAACTGTTTTTT. It codes for CASSFSGTGFRDEKLFF.